This T cell receptor (beta chain) stems from a study of cytomegalovirus exposure and HLA in healthy donors. Findings and limits, study-wide: Altogether, some 160 TCR beta chains were recorded as cytomegalovirus-associated. Researchers reported in a later analysis that a missense DCLRE1C variant was tied to TCR beta V- and J-gene trimming. Immune exposure data for these donors was limited to CMV serostatus.

PCR involved 60 Vbeta and 13 Jbeta primers. As handled by the study authors: As a later analysis found, there were approximately 80 million unique TCR beta chains, of which roughly 11 million were shared. Profiling relied on immunoSEQ multiplex PCR, and the TCRdb table lists in-frame clones only, not all of them. V, J and clone size derive from that table, while D and trimming were established from the DNA sequence. The sample lists 45,000 to 70,000 clones, roughly 82% seen once, with roughly 1.4% in the top ten. A note on this clone: Its specificity is not known.

CDR1 SNHLY and CDR2 FYNNEI come from the germline V gene. V gave up 6 bases and J gave up 0 bases, with 11 bases separating them. The length of the CDR3 is 15 residues. This receptor was taken from a man aged 25-45 years in good health and CMV-seronegative. What was sequenced was PBMCs. V usage is TRBV2 and J usage is TRBJ2-2; D is perhaps TRBD2 (7 bases). CDR3 coding DNA: TGTGCCAGCAGCGAGGGGGGGTCGAACACCGGGGAGCTGTTTTTT. Protein: CASSEGGSNTGELFF.